These 22 T cell receptor beta chains were sequenced from one sample in a study of CD8 T cells in Susac syndrome. Reverse transcription of roughly 0.5 to 1 ug RNA was performed with random hexamers. One entry per CDR3 protein, called by TCRdb with MiXCR from the immunoSEQ multiplex PCR reads. The sample has under 250,000 distinct CDR3 sequences; about 94% are singletons. The specimen sequenced was CD4+ T cells from PBMCs. The receptors come from a human donor with Susac syndrome.

The chain links TRBV7-2 to TRBJ2-4; maybe TRBD2 (5 bases). The V gene lost 3 bases and the J gene lost 5 bases, with 8 bases spanning the gap. Germline V gene data show CDR1 as SGHTA and CDR2 as FQGNSA. The CDR3 spans 13 residues. The CDR3 spells CASSLTIENIQYF. The CDR3 DNA reads as TGTGCCAGCAGCTTGACTATAGAAAACATTCAGTACTTC.

CDR3 sequence: CASSQGQRNYGYTF. In DNA, the CDR3 is TGTGCCAGCAGCCAAGGGCAGAGGAACTATGGCTACACCTTC. The V gene is TRBV3-1, the J gene TRBJ1-2; D unclear. Germline V gives CDR1 LGHDT, CDR2 YNNKEL (reference sequence). The V gene lost 1 base and the J gene lost 2 bases, with 8 bases spanning the gap. The CDR3 spans 14 residues.

The chain couples TRBV24-1 to TRBJ1-2; D is undetermined. With 4 bases removed from V and 4 bases from J, the gap between germline ends came to 3 bases. The CDR3 is 11 amino acids. CDR1 is KGHDR, CDR2 SFDVKD, per germline. The CDR3 is CATSDAYGYTF. The CDR3 coding sequence is TGTGCCACCAGTGACGCCTATGGCTACACCTTC.

This chain uses TRBV14 with TRBJ1-1, with D possibly matching TRBD1 (5 bases). The V gene's germline CDR1 is SGHDN and CDR2 FVKESK. This CDR3 is built from 15 residues. Trimming stripped 0 bases from V and 10 bases from J, with 18 bases between. The CDR3 is CASSQDQEQAPGAFF. CDR3 nucleotide sequence: TGTGCCAGCAGCCAAGATCAAGAACAGGCACCGGGAGCTTTCTTT.

The V call is TRBV6-5, the J call TRBJ1-4; the D gene is possibly TRBD1 (5 bases). V lost 2 bases and J 6 bases, leaving 10 bases between the germline ends. The CDR3 contains 14 residues. The V gene's germline CDR1 is MNHEY and CDR2 SVGAGI. Written as DNA, the CDR3 is TGTGCCAGCAGTTACAGGGGCGACGATGAAAAACTGTTTTTT. It yields the protein CASSYRGDDEKLFF.

This clonotype has only one observation. The chain carries TRBV10-2 and TRBJ2-3, with 8 bases that match TRBD2. The CDR3 runs to 15 residues. J was trimmed by 1 base and V by 9 bases; bases with no gene match: 9. CDR1 is WSHSY, CDR2 SAAADI, per germline. The CDR3 here is CASRPGGAGTDTQYF. The CDR3 coding sequence is TGCGCCAGTAGACCCGGGGGGGCCGGCACAGATACGCAGTATTTT.

The CDR3 DNA follows: TGTGCCAGCGATGACGGGGGGCCCCAAGAGACCCAGTACTTC. It is translated as CASDDGGPQETQYF. The rearrangement uses TRBV6-2 or TRBV6-3 and TRBJ2-5; D might be TRBD2 (7 bases). V was shortened by 8 bases and J by 1 base, with 14 bases between the two germline ends. The CDR3 runs 14 residues. Germline V CDR1 and CDR2: MNHEY, SVGEGT.

This chain joins TRBV6-5 and TRBJ1-1; D uncertain. Germline assignment: CDR1 MNHEY and CDR2 SVGAGI. The CDR3 consists of 13 residues. Deletions cut 4 bases from V and 7 bases from J, with 13 bases between. The CDR3 DNA is TGTGCCAGCAGTTCCCGGGCCGAAATTGAAGCTTTCTTT. Amino acid sequence: CASSSRAEIEAFF.

This clonotype appeared once. The chain joins TRBV9 to TRBJ1-1; D may be TRBD1 (5 bases). CDR3 length: 14 amino acids. V lost 5 bases and J lost 3, with 14 bases in between. Germline V gives CDR1 SGDLS, CDR2 YYNGEE. The DNA for the CDR3 is TGTGCCAGCAGAGATTCATCGGGGGACACTGAAGCTTTCTTT. It codes for CASRDSSGDTEAFF.

This chain's CDR3 is CSAGRGPYTGELFF. The CDR3 DNA sequence: TGCAGTGCGGGCAGGGGGCCGTACACCGGGGAGCTGTTTTTT. This chain joins TRBV20-1 and TRBJ2-2; the match to TRBD1 covers 8 bases. The CDR3 has 14 residues. Trimming at V came to 6 bases and at J to 3 bases, leaving 6 bases not matched to a gene. Looked up from germline, CDR1 is DFQATT and CDR2 is SNEGSKA (reference sequence).

The chain carries TRBV24-1 and TRBJ2-5; 9 bases line up with TRBD2. The CDR3 is 14 residues long. V shed 6 bases, J shed 1 base, and the junction held 2 bases outside the gene matches. CDR1 is KGHDR, CDR2 SFDVKD, per germline. The CDR3 reads CATSRAGGQETQYF. DNA for the CDR3: TGTGCCACCAGTCGAGCGGGGGGCCAAGAGACCCAGTACTTC.

V gene TRBV12-3 or TRBV12-4 combines with J gene TRBJ1-6; D call uncertain. V dropped 0 bases and J dropped 0 bases, with 6 bases sitting between them. The CDR3 is 16 residues long. CDR3 residues: CASSLASPSYNSPLHF. Written as DNA, the CDR3 is TGTGCCAGCAGTTTAGCATCCCCCTCCTATAATTCACCCCTCCACTTT.

CDR3 in amino acids: CASSQENLAEETQYF. DNA for the CDR3: TGTGCCAGCAGCCAAGAAAATTTAGCGGAAGAGACCCAGTACTTC. The J gene is TRBJ2-5, the V gene TRBV3-1; the D gene is possibly TRBD2 (6 bases). Germline CDR1 reads LGHDT; CDR2 reads YNNKEL (reference sequence). Trimming stripped 0 bases from V and 3 bases from J, with 11 bases between. CDR3 size: 15 residues.

The chain combines TRBV5-4 with TRBJ2-5, with D possibly being TRBD1 (5 bases). The germline V and J ends were trimmed by 2 bases and 4 bases, with 12 bases remaining between them. Germline V lookup: CDR1 SGHNT, CDR2 YYREEE (reference sequence). The CDR3 has 14 amino acids. The CDR3 nucleotides read TGTGCCAGCAGCTTAGGGGCAGGGCGAGAGACCCAGTACTTC. It translates to CASSLGAGRETQYF. Variable domain in full (rest from reference TRBV5-4 and TRBJ2-5): ETGVTQSPTHLIKTRGQQVTLRCSSQSGHNTVSWYQQALGQGPQFIFQYYREEENGRGNFPPRFSGLQFPNYSSELNVNALELDDSALYLCASSLGAGRETQYFGPGTRLLVL.

The rearrangement uses TRBV20-1 and TRBJ2-7; possible D gene TRBD2, 6 bases. Germline V gene data show CDR1 as DFQATT and CDR2 as SNEGSKA (reference sequence). The length of the CDR3 is 14 residues. The ends were cut back, 3 bases at V and 2 bases at J, with 14 bases in the middle. This CDR3 is CSARVAGFAYEQYF. The CDR3 DNA reads as TGCAGTGCTAGGGTGGCGGGGTTCGCCTACGAGCAGTACTTC.

The count of this clonotype is one. The chain employs TRBV20-1 and TRBJ2-3; 11 bases line up with TRBD2. The J segment lost 1 base and the V segment lost 5 bases, leaving 11 bases of the junction unmatched. Germline V gene sequence: CDR1 DFQATT, CDR2 SNEGSKA (reference sequence). The CDR3 has 17 residues. This CDR3 is CSAGPHPGLAGTDTQYF. In DNA, the CDR3 is TGCAGTGCTGGCCCCCACCCGGGACTAGCGGGCACAGATACGCAGTATTTT.

This clonotype occurred once. This chain connects TRBV15 to TRBJ2-3, with D perhaps TRBD2 (6 bases). V lost 0 bases, J lost 3 bases, and 16 bases lay in between. The germline V gene has CDR1 LNHNV and CDR2 YYDKDF (reference sequence). The CDR3 is 17 amino acids. DNA for the CDR3: TGTGCCACCAGCAGAGAAGTTCGGATCGCGGGGACAGATACGCAGTATTTT. This gives the protein CATSREVRIAGTDTQYF.

The gene calls are TRBV30 and TRBJ2-6, with 8 positions matching TRBD1. After removal of 4 bases from V and 0 bases from J, the junction contained 8 bases not matched to a gene. This CDR3 region has 17 residues. Per germline, CDR1 GTSNPN and CDR2 SVGIG (reference sequence). The CDR3 protein is CAWTSRGLISGANVLTF. The CDR3 DNA reads TGTGCCTGGACCTCCAGGGGGCTAATCTCTGGGGCCAACGTCCTGACTTTC.

The chain joins TRBV12-3 or TRBV12-4 to TRBJ2-7; 9 bases match TRBD2. Trimming removed 6 bases from V and 4 bases from J; junction bases left unmatched: 4. CDR3 length: 13 amino acids. The CDR3 DNA reads as TGTGCCAGCAGCTTCCTAGCGGGGTACGAGCAGTACTTC. Protein: CASSFLAGYEQYF.

This chain joins TRBV2 and TRBJ1-5, with no clear D. Trimming shortened V by 5 bases and J by 7 bases, and 18 bases separated the two germline ends. This CDR3 spans 15 amino acids. CDR1 is SNHLY and CDR2 is FYNNEI in the germline V gene. The CDR3 reads CASSPGGSSFQPQHF. The CDR3, as DNA: TGTGCCAGCAGTCCTGGCGGTTCTTCGTTCCAGCCCCAGCATTTT.

This chain connects TRBV20-1 to TRBJ2-3, with a possible D match to TRBD2 (6 bases). V was cut by 7 bases and J by 5 bases, with 10 bases left in between. Per the germline V gene, CDR1 is DFQATT and CDR2 is SNEGSKA (reference sequence). CDR3 size: 11 residues. CDR3 coding DNA: TGCAGTGGAGGGCGGGGAGATACGCAGTATTTT. Its translation is CSGGRGDTQYF.

The J gene is TRBJ1-1, the V gene TRBV30, with D hard to call. The germline CDR1 and CDR2 sequences are GTSNPN and SVGIG (reference sequence). The length of the CDR3 is 10 residues. V lost 3 bases, J lost 7 bases, and 6 bases lay in between. In DNA form, the CDR3 reads TGTGCCTGGAGGAGGGATGAAGCTTTCTTT. Protein product: CAWRRDEAFF.